The source of this T cell receptor beta chain is a study of T cells in tuberculosis. Study as a whole: A South African cohort included IGRA-negative adolescents, latently infected IGRA-positive adolescents and adults with active tuberculosis.

A few counts support this clone. The germline gives CDR1 SGHDT, CDR2 YYEEEE. This CDR3 comprises 12 residues. The V end was cut by 4 bases, the J end by 9 bases, with 13 bases between. The table came from immunoSEQ multiplex PCR; TCRdb's copy has only in-frame clones and leaves some out. The data contain roughly 32,000 clones, about 95% of them seen just once; the ten biggest clones take up 2% to 2.5%. The sequenced sample was PBMCs. The origin of this receptor is a donor aged 10-35 years with latent tuberculosis or without tuberculosis infection. V and J are TRBV5-6 and TRBJ1-1; possible D gene TRBD1, 6 bases. The CDR3 coding sequence is TGTGCCAGCAGCCCGTTACAGGGAAAAGCTTTCTTT. This encodes CASSPLQGKAFF.